The 14 T cell receptor beta chains given below trace back to one sample, sequenced in a study of shared clonotypes between healthy human individuals (dated by TCRdb to 2019 to 2021). CD8 naive samples were obtained by positive selection for CCR7 among CD45RO-negative cells, yielding a CD45RA+CCR7+ population from which TemRA cells were excluded. The library was obtained by the immunoSEQ multiplex PCR assay. In TCRdb, the immuneACCESS table is reduced to in-frame sequences with V and J assigned. These tables do not hold every clone; where another copy was compared, an unresolved V gene accounts for under half, and the others remain unexplained. Here the sample has around 2,100,000 clones; approximately 94% occur a single time. More than 0.9% of the sample belongs to the ten largest clones. The sequenced sample consisted of naive CD8+ T cells sorted from blood. The cell subset or site label on this specimen signifies: CD45RA+CCR7+. The origin of the receptors is a man aged 18 to 30 in good health.

The chain links TRBV4-3 to TRBJ2-7; maybe TRBD1 (6 bases). V gave up 4 bases and J gave up 4 bases, with 17 bases separating them. The CDR3 has 15 residues. Germline-derived CDR1 and CDR2 are LGHNA and YSLEER. This chain's CDR3 is CASSLMTGVWYEQYF. As DNA, the CDR3 is TGCGCCAGCAGCCTTATGACAGGCGTTTGGTACGAGCAGTACTTC.

For this clone: The same CDR3 is also encoded by other DNA sequences in this sample. This sequence joins TRBV6-1 and TRBJ2-7; D gene unclear. From germline, CDR1 is MNHNS and CDR2 SASEGT. V gave up 2 bases and J gave up 3 bases, with 8 bases separating them. The CDR3 spans 13 residues. The CDR3 loop reads CASSEFHLYEQYF. As DNA, the CDR3 is TGTGCCAGCAGTGAATTCCACCTCTACGAGCAGTACTTC.

The genes are TRBV13 and TRBJ2-7; 8 nucleotides match TRBD1. Germline values: CDR1 PRHDT, CDR2 FYEKMQ (reference sequence). V was pared by 3 bases and J by 1 base, with 11 bases of the junction left unmatched. The CDR3 loop spans 17 amino acids. The CDR3: CASSFGAGGSRSYEQYF. The CDR3 nucleotides read TGTGCCAGCAGCTTCGGGGCAGGGGGCTCCCGATCCTACGAGCAGTACTTC.

This sequence joins TRBV9 and TRBJ2-7; weak D call: TRBD2 (5 bases). Germline CDR1 reads SGDLS; CDR2 reads YYNGEE. Trimming took off 3 bases at V and 0 bases at J, with 10 bases between the two ends. The CDR3 runs 14 residues. In nucleotides, the CDR3 is TGTGCCAGCAGCGGGAGAGGGAGCTCCTACGAGCAGTACTTC. Its translation: CASSGRGSSYEQYF. Full variable domain (rest looked up from reference TRBV9 and TRBJ2-7): DSGVTQTPKHLITATGQRVTLRCSPRSGDLSVYWYQQSLDQGLQFLIQYYNGEERAKGNILERFSAQQFPDLHSELNLSSLELGDSALYFCASSGRGSSYEQYFGPGTRLTVT.

V usage is TRBV7-9 and J usage is TRBJ1-4; D unclear. Germline V lookup: CDR1 SEHNR, CDR2 FQNEAQ (reference sequence). The CDR3 length is 14 residues. V gave up 5 bases and J gave up 5 bases, with 12 bases separating them. The CDR3, as DNA: TGTGCCAGCAGCCTAATCCTTAGCAATGAAAAACTGTTTTTT. It specifies CASSLILSNEKLFF.

This chain joins TRBV28 and TRBJ2-7, with D perhaps given as TRBD1 or TRBD2 (6 bases each). The CDR3 totals 14 residues. Looked up from germline, CDR1 is MDHEN and CDR2 is SYDVKM. The V gene lost 4 bases and the J gene lost 1 base, with 11 bases spanning the gap. The CDR3 sequence: CASSSRDMSYEQYF. The CDR3, as DNA: TGTGCCAGCAGTTCGCGGGACATGTCCTACGAGCAGTACTTC.

V usage is TRBV19 and J usage is TRBJ2-2; TRBD1 is a possible D gene (5 bases). The CDR3 sequence is 13 residues long. V was pared by 5 bases and J by 5 bases, with 9 bases between. Germline CDR1 reads LNHDA; CDR2 reads SQIVND (reference sequence). In DNA, the CDR3 is TGTGCCAGTAGTGGGCAGGGTACCGGGGAGCTGTTTTTT. This gives the protein CASSGQGTGELFF.

Regarding this clone: Other nucleotide sequences in the sample specify the same CDR3. The chain couples TRBV27 to TRBJ2-7, with 7 bases identical to TRBD1. The trim removed 2 bases at V and 0 bases at J, leaving 4 bases unmatched. The CDR3 totals 15 residues. CDR1 is MNHEY, CDR2 SMNVEV, per germline (reference sequence). CDR3 DNA sequence: TGTGCCAGCAGTTTAAAGGGACAGTCCTCCTACGAGCAGTACTTC. It codes for CASSLKGQSSYEQYF.

V is TRBV13 and J is TRBJ2-1; D perhaps matches TRBD1 (6 bases). The CDR3 loop spans 15 amino acids. From germline, CDR1 is PRHDT and CDR2 FYEKMQ (reference sequence). V lost 8 bases to trimming and J lost 3 bases, with 17 bases between them. The CDR3: CASASKDSLYNEQFF. The CDR3 coding sequence is TGTGCCAGCGCCTCTAAGGACAGCCTCTACAATGAGCAGTTCTTC. Supplemented by reference TRBV13 and TRBJ2-1, the full variable domain reads AAGVIQSPRHLIKEKRETATLKCYPIPRHDTVYWYQQGPGQDPQFLISFYEKMQSDKGSIPDRFSAQQFSDYHSELNMSSLELGDSALYFCASASKDSLYNEQFFGPGTRLTVL.

The V and J genes are TRBV9 and TRBJ2-2; a possible D gene is TRBD2 (5 bases). The germline V gene encodes CDR1 SGDLS and CDR2 YYNGEE. Trimming removed 6 bases at V and 3 bases at J, with 12 bases between. The length of the CDR3 is 14 residues. The DNA for the CDR3 is TGTGCCAGCAAACGGGAAGACTACACCGGGGAGCTGTTTTTT. Translation gives CASKREDYTGELFF. Full variable domain (outside the CDR3, taken from reference TRBV9 and TRBJ2-2): DSGVTQTPKHLITATGQRVTLRCSPRSGDLSVYWYQQSLDQGLQFLIQYYNGEERAKGNILERFSAQQFPDLHSELNLSSLELGDSALYFCASKREDYTGELFFGEGSRLTVL.

V gene TRBV7-9 combines with J gene TRBJ2-7; D may match TRBD1 or TRBD2 (5 bases each). The V gene's germline CDR1 is SEHNR and CDR2 FQNEAQ (reference sequence). CDR3 size: 14 residues. Trimming took off 4 bases at V and 0 bases at J, with 10 bases between the two ends. CDR3 region: CASSSGTNSYEQYF. Here the CDR3 DNA reads TGTGCCAGCAGCTCCGGGACGAACTCCTACGAGCAGTACTTC.

The chain combines TRBV27 with TRBJ1-3, with D hard to call. From germline, CDR1 is MNHEY and CDR2 SMNVEV (reference sequence). This CDR3 contains 13 residues. Trimming removed 8 bases at V and 1 base at J, with 9 bases between. CDR3 region: CASRHGSGNTIYF. The CDR3 nucleotides are TGTGCCAGCCGCCATGGTTCTGGAAACACCATATATTTT.

The V call is TRBV30, the J call TRBJ2-3; TRBD2 matches at 10 bases. The V and J ends lost 0 bases and 3 bases, in that order; junction bases with no gene match: 6. Germline CDR1 GTSNPN, CDR2 SVGIG (reference sequence). This CDR3 contains 16 residues. The CDR3 DNA is TGTGCCTGGAGTGTACGTACTAGCGGGGCGACAGATACGCAGTATTTT. Translated, it gives CAWSVRTSGATDTQYF. Drawing the rest from reference TRBV30 and TRBJ2-3, the complete variable domain is SQTIHQWPATLVQPVGSPLSLECTVEGTSNPNLYWYRQAAGRGLQLLFYSVGIGQISSEVPQNLSASRPQDRQFILSSKKLLLSDSGFYLCAWSVRTSGATDTQYFGPGTRLTVL.

This chain uses TRBV9 with TRBJ1-2, with TRBD1 identical over 7 bases. Germline lookup yields CDR1 SGDLS and CDR2 YYNGEE. The CDR3 spans 15 residues. The J segment lost 5 bases and the V segment lost 3 bases, leaving 10 bases of the junction unmatched. The CDR3 sequence is CASSAYRGAGYGYTF. The DNA of the CDR3 is TGTGCCAGCAGCGCGTACAGGGGAGCTGGGTATGGCTACACCTTC.